This TCR beta chain is from a study of blood T cell repertoires in COVID-19. Study-wide background: Whether acute or convalescent, the COVID-19 samples came from the United States, Italy and Spain. Sources were T cells, B-cell-depleted T cells, or PBMCs; the material itself was cDNA or gDNA.

Original handling: Quantification of nucleated cells was approximated via reference gene primer amplification. Data came from immunoSEQ multiplex PCR; TCRdb stores just in-frame clones and leaves some out. That table furnishes V, J and clone size, whereas the DNA furnished D and trimming. Of 90,000 to 100,000 clones in the sample, around 80% are singletons; the top ten hold 10%. CDR3 length: 14 amino acids. V was pared by 1 base and J by 4 bases, with 10 bases between. CDR1 and CDR2 (germline): MNHEY, SMNVEV (reference sequence). The sequence came from a man between 65 and 79 years old with acute or convalescent COVID-19. The gene calls are TRBV27 and TRBJ2-5; TRBD1 might be the D (5 bases). The sample taken for sequencing was peripheral blood. The CDR3 sequence: CASSLWGHGETQYF. CDR3 nucleotides: TGTGCCAGCAGTTTATGGGGCCATGGAGAGACCCAGTACTTC.